This TCR beta chain emerged from a study of response to subunit inactivated influenza vaccine. The V and J ends lost 0 bases and 4 bases respectively, with 10 bases between them. Germline values: CDR1 DFQATT, CDR2 SNEGSKA (reference sequence). The CDR3 length is 14 residues. On this clonotype itself: The antigen remains undetermined.

One entry per CDR3 protein, called by TCRdb with MiXCR from the RT-PCR reads. The sample has 800,000 or so distinct CDR3 sequences, 21% seen once; the top ten hold about 9.4%. The study, taken as a whole, reports: After each seasonal influenza vaccination, few new T cells are recruited, the authors suggested.

This chain connects TRBV20-1 to TRBJ1-5; D gene uncertain. This TCR was sampled from a man aged 45-60 years who received an inactivated influenza vaccine. Sequencing was performed on PBMCs from blood, taken 4 to 6 days after vaccination. The CDR3 DNA follows: TGCAGTGCTAGAGAGGCCAGTTCAAATCAGCCCCAGCATTTT. Amino acids: CSAREASSNQPQHF.